This T cell receptor beta chain was retrieved from a study of T cell repertoires in cytomegalovirus infection. TCRdb reanalysed the reads using MiXCR and keeps one entry per CDR3 protein. This sample has over 450,000 distinct CDR3 sequences, with roughly 10% found just once. This clonotype was counted only a few times. What it recognizes is unknown. Findings and limits, study-wide: HLA-C-restricted CMV clonotypes gave the most frequent clonotype in two of eight donors.

The CDR3 is made up of 12 amino acids. Looked up from germline, CDR1 is DFQATT and CDR2 is SNEGSKA (reference sequence). Trimming stripped 0 bases from V and 7 bases from J, with 6 bases between. Material for sequencing was PBMCs. The sequence was collected from a human donor in good health (CMV status not recorded). Some clones in this sample may be carry-over from other donors' samples. V usage is TRBV20-1 and J usage is TRBJ1-4; unclear D gene. The CDR3 sequence: CSARDLGEKLFF. CDR3 in DNA: TGCAGTGCTAGAGATCTCGGTGAAAAACTGTTTTTT.